The sequence of this TCR beta chain was determined in a study of blood T cell repertoires in COVID-19. Overall study context: Acute and convalescent COVID-19 specimens originated in the United States, Italy and Spain. PBMCs, B-cell-depleted T cells, or T cells provided the cDNA or gDNA that made up the material.

In the authors' workflow: The assay estimated nucleated cells by amplifying reference gene primers. Only in-frame clones appear in the TCRdb table, and some are missing; sequencing was by immunoSEQ multiplex PCR. V and J calls and clone size are as listed in that table; D and trimming were resolved from the DNA. The sample includes 200,000 to 250,000 clones, more than 75% of them seen just once. Sequenced sample: peripheral blood. The receptor was derived from an elderly man with acute or convalescent COVID-19.

CDR3 loop: CASSEEIGSRGGDGYTF. In DNA, the CDR3 is TGTGCCAGCAGTGAAGAGATAGGGTCACGGGGAGGGGATGGCTACACCTTC. This rearrangement joins TRBV6-1 to TRBJ1-2; D perhaps matches TRBD1 (5 bases). The ends were cut back, 1 base at V and 6 bases at J, with 21 bases in the middle. From germline, CDR1 is MNHNS and CDR2 SASEGT. The CDR3 runs to 17 residues.